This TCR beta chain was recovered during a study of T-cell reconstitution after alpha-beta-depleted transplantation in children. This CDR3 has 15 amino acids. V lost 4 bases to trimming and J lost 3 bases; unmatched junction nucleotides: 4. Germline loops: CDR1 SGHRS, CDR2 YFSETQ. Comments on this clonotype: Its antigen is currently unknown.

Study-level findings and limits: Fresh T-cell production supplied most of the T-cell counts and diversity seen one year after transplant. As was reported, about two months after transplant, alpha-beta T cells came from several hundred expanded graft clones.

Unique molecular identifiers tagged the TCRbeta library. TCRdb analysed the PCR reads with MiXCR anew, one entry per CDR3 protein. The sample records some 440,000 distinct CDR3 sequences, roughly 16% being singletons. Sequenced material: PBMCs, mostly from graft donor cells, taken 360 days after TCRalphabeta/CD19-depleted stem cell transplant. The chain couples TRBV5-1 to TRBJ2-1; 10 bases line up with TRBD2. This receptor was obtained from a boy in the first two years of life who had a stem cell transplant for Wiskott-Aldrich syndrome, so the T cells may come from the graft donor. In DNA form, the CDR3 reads TGCGCCAGCAGCCCCGCTAGCGGGAGCTACAATGAGCAGTTCTTC. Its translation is CASSPASGSYNEQFF.